A selection of T cell receptor beta chains follows, all from one sample in a study of post-analysis software for immune sequencing data. TCRdb re-called the PCR reads with MiXCR, one entry per CDR3 protein. Among more than 450,000 distinct CDR3 sequences listed, roughly 34% were seen once. The material sequenced was blood. These receptors were obtained from a girl aged 2-17 years with multiple sclerosis. Both conserved end residues are part of each CDR3. Fields, in order: CDR3 protein, CDR3 DNA, D gene, clone size, V gene, J gene. D genes are given only for firm matches. Not all rows give a size; the values are once, few, many and, for expanded clones, a class.

CASSSSIEGEGQYF	TGTGCTAGCAGCTCCTCCATCGAGGGGGAAGGGCAGTACTTC	-	-	TRBV7-7	TRBJ2-5
CSARVPNRGTYEQYF	TGCAGTGCTAGAGTTCCGAACAGGGGTACCTACGAGCAGTACTTC	TRBD1	-	TRBV20-1	TRBJ2-7
CASSELRSTDTQYF	TGTGCCAGCAGTGAGTTGCGGTCCACAGATACGCAGTATTTT	-	-	TRBV2	TRBJ2-3
CASSPRTRDYTEAFF	TGCGCCAGCAGCCCGCGAACCAGGGACTACACTGAAGCTTTCTTT	-	-	TRBV5-1	TRBJ1-1
CASSPRDRSNIQYF	TGTGCCAGCAGCCCCCGGGACAGGTCTAACATTCAGTACTTC	TRBD1	few	TRBV11-1	TRBJ2-4
CSAPGAGAFGGEQYF	TGCAGTGCTCCGGGGGCGGGTGCGTTTGGTGGCGAGCAGTACTTC	-	-	TRBV20-1	TRBJ2-7
CASSLGTTEPYEQYF	TGCGCCAGCAGCTTGGGGACGACAGAGCCCTACGAGCAGTACTTC	-	-	TRBV5-1	TRBJ2-7
CATSDNDRVEGYTF	TGTGCCACCAGTGACAACGACAGGGTGGAAGGCTACACCTTC	TRBD1	-	TRBV24-1	TRBJ1-2
CASSQGTGRTADTQYF	TGTGCCAGCAGCCAAGGGACAGGGAGGACGGCAGATACGCAGTATTTT	TRBD1	few	TRBV3-1	TRBJ2-3
CASTRGPTNEKLFF	TGTGCCAGCACGCGGGGACCGACTAATGAAAAACTGTTTTTT	-	few	TRBV6-1	TRBJ1-4
CAIERGDSYNKQFF	TGTGCCATCGAGCGGGGCGACTCCTACAATAAGCAGTTCTTC	TRBD2	-	TRBV10-3	TRBJ2-1
CSVLTGTVTEAFF	TGCAGCGTTCTTACCGGGACAGTGACGGAAGCTTTCTTT	TRBD1	-	TRBV29-1	TRBJ1-1
CASSSSNLVQETQYF	TGTGCCAGCAGTTCCTCAAATTTGGTTCAAGAGACCCAGTACTTC	-	-	TRBV6-5	TRBJ2-5
CSASAQGPVNYGYTF	TGCAGTGCTAGTGCACAGGGACCTGTAAACTATGGCTACACCTTC	-	few	TRBV20-1	TRBJ1-2
CASSLPETGMAEAFF	TGTGCCAGCAGCCTCCCCGAGACAGGGATGGCTGAAGCTTTCTTT	TRBD1	-	TRBV12-3/TRBV12-4	TRBJ1-1
CASSDRIYSNQPQHF	TGTGCCAGCAGTGATCGGATCTATAGCAATCAGCCCCAGCATTTT	-	-	TRBV2	TRBJ1-5
CASSPRGREQYF	TGTGCCAGCAGCCCGCGGGGGCGGGAGCAGTACTTC	-	-	TRBV11-2	TRBJ2-7
CSATGPHPINYGYTF	TGCAGTGCTACAGGGCCCCACCCCATCAACTATGGCTACACCTTC	-	few	TRBV20-1	TRBJ1-2
CASSESLTYEQYF	TGCGCCAGCAGCGAGAGCCTCACCTACGAGCAGTACTTC	-	-	TRBV4-1	TRBJ2-7
CASTSKVASYNEQFF	TGTGCCAGCACCAGCAAGGTAGCGTCCTACAATGAGCAGTTCTTC	-	many	TRBV2	TRBJ2-1
CASSFPQGLGTEAFF	TGTGCCAGCAGTTTCCCCCAGGGTCTAGGCACTGAAGCTTTCTTT	-	-	TRBV6-6	TRBJ1-1
CASSPEGEQGYYEQYF	TGTGCCAGCAGCCCCGAGGGGGAACAGGGGTACTACGAGCAGTACTTC	TRBD1	few	TRBV7-6	TRBJ2-7
CAIGRSGEETQYF	TGTGCCATCGGGAGGAGTGGTGAAGAGACCCAGTACTTC	-	-	TRBV10-3	TRBJ2-5
CASSYDRRYSPLHF	TGTGCCAGCAGTTACGACAGGCGTTATTCACCCCTCCACTTT	-	few	TRBV6-6	TRBJ1-6
CASSQVGTSGGTTQYF	TGTGCCAGCAGCCAAGTCGGGACTAGCGGGGGGACGACCCAGTACTTC	TRBD2	-	TRBV3-1	TRBJ2-5
CSAMRRRADYGYTF	TGCAGTGCTATGCGTCGCAGGGCGGACTATGGCTACACCTTC	-	few	TRBV20-1	TRBJ1-2
CASSQDQGQPQHF	TGCGCCAGCAGCCAAGATCAAGGTCAGCCCCAGCATTTT	-	few	TRBV4-1	TRBJ1-5
CASSLSWANEQFF	TGTGCCAGCAGCTTATCTTGGGCAAATGAGCAGTTCTTC	-	many	TRBV7-2	TRBJ2-1
CASSLVGAGGPSEQYF	TGTGCCAGCAGCTTGGTCGGTGCGGGGGGGCCTAGCGAGCAGTACTTC	TRBD2	-	TRBV5-6	TRBJ2-7
CASSWEAGDTQYF	TGTGCCAGCAGCTGGGAGGCGGGAGATACGCAGTATTTT	-	-	TRBV5-6	TRBJ2-3
CASSPRRTQYF	TGTGCCAGCAGTCCGCGGCGGACCCAGTACTTC	-	-	TRBV28	TRBJ2-5
CASSPGSGGGSTDTQYF	TGCGCCAGCAGCCCCGGATCCGGCGGGGGGAGCACAGATACGCAGTATTTT	TRBD2	once	TRBV5-1	TRBJ2-3
CASSWGTGAKNIQYF	TGTGCCAGCAGCTGGGGAACAGGGGCCAAAAACATTCAGTACTTC	-	-	TRBV7-9	TRBJ2-4
CTSSPDRLYGYTF	TGTACCAGCAGCCCGGACAGGCTCTATGGCTACACCTTC	TRBD1	-	TRBV12-3/TRBV12-4	TRBJ1-2
CATSRPFSQGGTDTQYF	TGTGCCACCAGCAGGCCCTTTTCCCAGGGGGGCACAGATACGCAGTATTTT	TRBD1	-	TRBV15	TRBJ2-3
CSAENSGGARGYTF	TGCAGCGCCGAGAATTCAGGGGGCGCGAGGGGCTACACCTTC	TRBD1	-	TRBV29-1	TRBJ1-2
CASSPLRGRTYNEQFF	TGTGCCAGCTCACCGCTCAGGGGGCGGACGTACAATGAGCAGTTCTTC	TRBD1	-	TRBV18	TRBJ2-1
CASSEGLMNTEAFF	TGTGCCAGCAGTGAGGGGTTAATGAACACTGAAGCTTTCTTT	-	-	TRBV2	TRBJ1-1
CASNLLGLETQYF	TGCGCCAGCAACTTGCTGGGTTTGGAGACCCAGTACTTC	-	-	TRBV5-1	TRBJ2-5
CSVDKGSYGYTF	TGCAGCGTTGACAAGGGGAGCTATGGCTACACCTTC	-	few	TRBV29-1	TRBJ1-2
CASNLPTRLGLAKNIQYF	TGTGCCAGCAACTTGCCGACACGTTTGGGACTAGCCAAAAACATTCAGTACTTC	-	-	TRBV7-9	TRBJ2-4
CASSLRTGDTEAFF	TGTGCCAGCAGTTTGCGGACAGGGGACACTGAAGCTTTCTTT	TRBD1	-	TRBV27	TRBJ1-1
CASSPRGPKGEKLFF	TGTGCCAGCTCACCACGAGGCCCAAAAGGTGAAAAACTGTTTTTT	-	few	TRBV18	TRBJ1-4
CAISEVETAQETQYF	TGTGCCATCAGTGAAGTGGAGACAGCCCAAGAGACCCAGTACTTC	-	-	TRBV10-3	TRBJ2-5
CSAAGLAGETQYF	TGCAGTGCCGCGGGACTAGCGGGGGAGACCCAGTACTTC	TRBD2	few	TRBV20-1	TRBJ2-5
CSASRRVETQYF	TGCAGTGCTAGTCGGAGGGTGGAGACCCAGTACTTC	-	many	TRBV20-1	TRBJ2-5
CAISSPTRRDLETQYF	TGTGCCATCTCGTCCCCTACCCGGCGAGACTTGGAGACCCAGTACTTC	-	-	TRBV10-3	TRBJ2-5
CASSLIKASSYGYTF	TGTGCCAGCAGCTTAATAAAGGCCTCTAGCTATGGCTACACCTTC	-	-	TRBV7-2	TRBJ1-2
CASSLDGHEAFF	TGTGCCAGCAGCTTAGATGGGCACGAAGCTTTCTTT	-	-	TRBV11-3	TRBJ1-1